The rows below give T cell receptor beta chains drawn from one sample of a study of cytomegalovirus exposure and HLA in healthy donors. Sequenced by immunoSEQ multiplex PCR; TCRdb stores in-frame clones only, minus some. Among some 110,000 clones listed, about nine tenths were seen once. The sequenced sample was PBMCs. These receptors were collected from a man younger than 35 in good health and CMV-seropositive. CDR3s include the opening cysteine and the closing phenylalanine or tryptophan. D genes are given only for firm matches. Clone size appears in some rows only: once, few, many, or a class for an expanded clone.

J: TRBJ2-7; V: TRBV2; size: .; length: 15; D: TRBD2; CDR3: CASSELSGGFYEQYF; DNA: TGTGCCAGCAGTGAATTAAGCGGGGGATTCTACGAGCAGTACTTC
J: TRBJ1-3; V: TRBV21-1; size: .; length: 16; D: .; CDR3: CASSKNPAGTGNTIYF; DNA: TGTGCCAGCAGCAAAAACCCGGCCGGGACTGGAAACACCATATATTTT
J: TRBJ1-1; V: TRBV25-1; size: .; length: 11; D: .; CDR3: CASSEAGEAFF; DNA: TGTGCCAGCAGTGAAGCGGGAGAAGCTTTCTTT
J: TRBJ2-7; V: TRBV14; size: once; length: 13; D: TRBD1; CDR3: CASSHSGGYEQYF; DNA: TGTGCCAGCAGCCACTCAGGGGGCTACGAGCAGTACTTC
J: TRBJ2-7; V: TRBV7-2; size: .; length: 13; D: .; CDR3: CASSLDRGFEQYF; DNA: TGTGCCAGCAGCTTAGATCGAGGGTTCGAGCAGTACTTC
J: TRBJ2-2; V: TRBV11-2; size: .; length: 15; D: TRBD2; CDR3: CASSQDQRGAGELFF; DNA: TGTGCCAGCAGCCAAGACCAGCGGGGGGCCGGGGAGCTGTTTTTT
J: TRBJ1-5; V: TRBV19; size: .; length: 14; D: .; CDR3: CASISGSWNQPQHF; DNA: TGTGCCAGTATTTCGGGGTCCTGGAATCAGCCCCAGCATTTT
J: TRBJ1-1; V: TRBV2; size: .; length: 13; D: .; CDR3: CASRGGPNTEAFF; DNA: TGTGCCAGCCGGGGGGGTCCGAACACTGAAGCTTTCTTT
J: TRBJ2-2; V: TRBV2; size: .; length: 12; D: .; CDR3: CASTLTTGELFF; DNA: TGTGCCAGCACACTAACCACCGGGGAGCTGTTTTTT
J: TRBJ1-1; V: TRBV6-5; size: .; length: 12; D: TRBD1; CDR3: CASSYSTGEAFF; DNA: TGTGCCAGCAGTTACTCGACAGGGGAAGCTTTCTTT
J: TRBJ1-4; V: TRBV10-2; size: once; length: 15; D: TRBD1; CDR3: CASSEWTGEDEKLFF; DNA: TGCGCCAGCAGTGAATGGACAGGGGAGGATGAAAAACTGTTTTTT
J: TRBJ2-5; V: TRBV27; size: .; length: 13; D: .; CDR3: CASSWRTEETQYF; DNA: TGTGCCAGCAGTTGGAGAACTGAAGAGACCCAGTACTTC
J: TRBJ1-2; V: TRBV19; size: .; length: 15; D: .; CDR3: CASSPNAALNYGYTF; DNA: TGTGCCAGTAGCCCGAATGCGGCGTTGAACTATGGCTACACCTTC
J: TRBJ2-3; V: TRBV5-1; size: .; length: 17; D: TRBD2; CDR3: CASSLGLAGAFTDTQYF; DNA: TGCGCCAGCAGCTTAGGACTAGCGGGGGCCTTCACAGATACGCAGTATTTT
J: TRBJ1-2; V: TRBV10-3; size: .; length: 12; D: .; CDR3: CAISESGVGYTF; DNA: TGTGCCATCAGTGAGTCCGGGGTTGGCTACACCTTC
J: TRBJ1-1; V: TRBV28; size: .; length: 11; D: TRBD1; CDR3: CATVQGAEAFF; DNA: TGTGCCACCGTACAGGGGGCTGAAGCTTTCTTT
J: TRBJ1-4; V: TRBV11-2; size: .; length: 16; D: TRBD1; CDR3: CASSLPGTATNEKLFF; DNA: TGTGCCAGCAGCTTACCAGGGACAGCAACTAATGAAAAACTGTTTTTT
J: TRBJ2-1; V: TRBV4-3; size: .; length: 16; D: TRBD1; CDR3: CASSQESGTGSNEQFF; DNA: TGCGCCAGCAGCCAAGAGTCCGGGACAGGGAGCAATGAGCAGTTCTTC
J: TRBJ2-2; V: TRBV11-3; size: .; length: 15; D: TRBD1; CDR3: CASSAGQGSSGELFF; DNA: TGTGCCAGCAGCGCGGGACAGGGGAGCTCCGGGGAGCTGTTTTTT
J: TRBJ1-4; V: TRBV30; size: .; length: 15; D: TRBD1; CDR3: CAGLGGTGLMKKLFF; DNA: TGTGCTGGCTTGGGTGGGACAGGATTAATGAAGAAACTGTTTTTT
J: TRBJ1-1; V: TRBV7-8; size: .; length: 14; D: TRBD1; CDR3: CASSLQDRAAEAFF; DNA: TGTGCCAGCAGCCTACAAGACAGGGCCGCTGAAGCTTTCTTT
J: TRBJ2-3; V: TRBV30; size: .; length: 14; D: TRBD1; CDR3: CAWRDRGRTDTQYF; DNA: TGTGCCTGGCGGGACAGGGGGCGGACAGATACGCAGTATTTT
J: TRBJ1-5; V: TRBV19; size: .; length: 15; D: .; CDR3: CASSFQGLVNQPQHF; DNA: TGTGCCAGTAGCTTCCAGGGTTTGGTGAATCAGCCCCAGCATTTT
J: TRBJ2-1; V: TRBV6-4; size: .; length: 13; D: .; CDR3: CASSDSLYNEQFF; DNA: TGTGCCAGCAGTGACTCCTTATACAATGAGCAGTTCTTC
J: TRBJ1-2; V: TRBV6-5; size: .; length: 15; D: .; CDR3: CASSYNREGVGGYTF; DNA: TGTGCCAGCAGTTATAACAGGGAGGGGGTAGGAGGCTACACCTTC
J: TRBJ1-1; V: TRBV10-2; size: .; length: 15; D: .; CDR3: CASSPPVRTATEAFF; DNA: TGCGCCAGCAGTCCCCCAGTACGAACAGCCACTGAAGCTTTCTTT
J: TRBJ1-1; V: TRBV27; size: .; length: 14; D: .; CDR3: CASSFSEGGTEAFF; DNA: TGTGCCAGCAGTTTCTCGGAGGGAGGCACTGAAGCTTTCTTT
J: TRBJ1-2; V: TRBV28; size: .; length: 14; D: .; CDR3: CASSLGTGSYGYTF; DNA: TGTGCCAGCAGTTTAGGAACAGGGTCCTATGGCTACACCTTC
J: TRBJ2-3; V: TRBV7-2; size: .; length: 14; D: .; CDR3: CASSLQANTDTQYF; DNA: TGTGCCAGCAGCTTACAGGCCAACACAGATACGCAGTATTTT
J: TRBJ2-1; V: TRBV15; size: .; length: 19; D: TRBD2; CDR3: CATSRDQLAGGRGYNEQFF; DNA: TGTGCCACCAGCAGAGATCAACTAGCGGGGGGGCGTGGTTACAATGAGCAGTTCTTC
J: TRBJ2-5; V: TRBV6-1; size: .; length: 15; D: TRBD2; CDR3: CASRVLAGGQETQYF; DNA: TGTGCCAGCAGAGTACTAGCGGGGGGACAAGAGACCCAGTACTTC
J: TRBJ1-2; V: TRBV11-2; size: .; length: 14; D: TRBD1; CDR3: CASSSQGATGGYTF; DNA: TGTGCCAGCAGCTCCCAGGGGGCTACTGGTGGCTACACCTTC
J: TRBJ1-3; V: TRBV4-2; size: few; length: 12; D: .; CDR3: CASSQKLNTIYF; DNA: TGTGCCAGCAGCCAAAAACTCAACACCATATATTTT
J: TRBJ1-1; V: TRBV11-2; size: .; length: 15; D: .; CDR3: CASSLLAGMNTEAFF; DNA: TGTGCCAGCAGCTTACTCGCAGGCATGAACACTGAAGCTTTCTTT
J: TRBJ1-4; V: TRBV29-1; size: few; length: 13; D: .; CDR3: CSVAQGPNEKLFF; DNA: TGCAGCGTTGCACAGGGTCCGAATGAAAAACTGTTTTTT
J: TRBJ1-6; V: TRBV5-5; size: few; length: 16; D: TRBD1; CDR3: CASSNIGTGDRSPLHF; DNA: TGTGCCAGCAGCAATATCGGGACAGGGGACCGTTCACCCCTCCACTTT
J: TRBJ2-6; V: TRBV6-1; size: .; length: 17; D: .; CDR3: CASSERTVSSGANVLTF; DNA: TGTGCCAGCAGCGAACGGACAGTAAGCTCTGGGGCCAACGTCCTGACTTTC